This T cell receptor beta chain originates from a study of T-cell memory formation after mild COVID-19. The germline V gene encodes CDR1 SGHRS and CDR2 YFSETQ. Trimming pared 4 bases from V and 1 base from J, leaving 14 bases between. The CDR3 runs 15 residues. Each CDR3 protein gets one entry after TCRdb re-called the 5' RACE reads with MiXCR. This sample has about 150,000 distinct CDR3 sequences, with around 13% found just once. The study, taken as a whole, reports: Contracting clones, day 15 to 85, had balanced CD4/CD8, and later expanders favored CD4+. SARS-CoV-2 specificity was not confirmed for second-wave clones peaking on day 37.

The sample holds a few counts of this clonotype. Its antigen is undetermined. Sequencing input: PBMCs or a T cell subset sorted from them (not recorded which). The genes are TRBV5-1 and TRBJ1-1; D perhaps matches TRBD1 (6 bases). This clonotype originated in an adult woman who had mild COVID-19 (a few samples of this study predate the infection). Cell type and time point are not known. The CDR3 sequence: CASSQQGGENTEAFF. CDR3 DNA: TGCGCCAGCAGCCAACAGGGAGGCGAGAACACTGAAGCTTTCTTT. The whole variable domain, filled in from reference TRBV5-1 and TRBJ1-1, reads KAGVTQTPRYLIKTRGQQVTLSCSPISGHRSVSWYQQTPGQGLQFLFEYFSETQRNKGNFPGRFSGRQFSNSRSEMNVSTLELGDSALYLCASSQQGGENTEAFFGQGTRLTVV.